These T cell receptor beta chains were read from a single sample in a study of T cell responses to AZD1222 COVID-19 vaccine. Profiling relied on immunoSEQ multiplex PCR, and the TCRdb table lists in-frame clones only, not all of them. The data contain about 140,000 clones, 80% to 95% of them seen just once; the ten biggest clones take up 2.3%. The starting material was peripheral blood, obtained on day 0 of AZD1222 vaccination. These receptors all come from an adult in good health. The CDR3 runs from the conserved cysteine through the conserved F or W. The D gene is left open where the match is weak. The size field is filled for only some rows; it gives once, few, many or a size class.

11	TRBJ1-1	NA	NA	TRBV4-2	CASSQETEAFF	TGTGCCAGCAGCCAAGAAACTGAAGCTTTCTTT
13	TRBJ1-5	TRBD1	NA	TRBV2	CASNGQGVQPQHF	TGTGCCAGTAATGGACAGGGGGTTCAGCCCCAGCATTTT
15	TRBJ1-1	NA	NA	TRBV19	CASKQQGYMNTEAFF	TGTGCCAGTAAACAACAGGGTTACATGAACACTGAAGCTTTCTTT
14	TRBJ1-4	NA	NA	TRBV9	CASSDGGTNEKLFF	TGTGCCAGCAGCGATGGGGGCACCAATGAAAAACTGTTTTTT
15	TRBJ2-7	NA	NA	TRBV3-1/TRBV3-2	CASSQIRGSSYEQYF	TGTGCCAGCAGCCAGATACGGGGGAGCTCCTACGAGCAGTACTTC
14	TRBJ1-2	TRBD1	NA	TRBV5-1	CASSLAGQLYGYTF	TGCGCCAGCAGCTTGGCGGGACAGCTCTATGGCTACACCTTC
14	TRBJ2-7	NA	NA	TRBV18	CASSPWTEVDEQYF	TGTGCCAGCTCACCATGGACGGAGGTGGACGAGCAGTACTTC
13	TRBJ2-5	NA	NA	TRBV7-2	CASSLDADETQYF	TGTGCCAGCAGCTTAGATGCGGACGAGACCCAGTACTTC
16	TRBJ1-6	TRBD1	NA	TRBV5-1	CASSVTGTGVNSPLHF	TGCGCCAGCAGCGTAACCGGGACAGGGGTGAATTCACCCCTCCACTTT
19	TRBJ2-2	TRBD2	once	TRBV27	CASSFVRLAGGPNTGELFF	TGTGCCAGCAGTTTTGTAAGGCTAGCGGGGGGGCCGAACACCGGGGAGCTGTTTTTT
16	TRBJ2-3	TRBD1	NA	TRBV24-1	CATSDPGTGPTDTQYF	TGTGCCACCAGTGATCCCGGGACAGGGCCCACAGATACGCAGTATTTT
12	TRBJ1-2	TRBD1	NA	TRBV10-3	CAIQDRAPGYTF	TGTGCCATACAAGACAGGGCCCCCGGCTACACCTTC
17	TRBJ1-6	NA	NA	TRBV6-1	CASREFMDSSGRRALHF	TGTGCCAGCAGGGAATTCATGGACAGCTCTGGGCGTAGGGCCCTCCACTTT
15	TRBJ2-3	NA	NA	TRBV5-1	CASSLAEKSTDTQYF	TGCGCCAGCAGCTTGGCGGAAAAGAGCACAGATACGCAGTATTTT
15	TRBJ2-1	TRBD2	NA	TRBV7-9	CASSLLRGGYNEQFF	TGTGCCAGCAGCTTACTGCGGGGGGGCTACAATGAGCAGTTCTTC
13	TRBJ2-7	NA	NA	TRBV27	CASSASRGYEQYF	TGTGCCAGCAGTGCAAGTCGGGGCTACGAGCAGTACTTC
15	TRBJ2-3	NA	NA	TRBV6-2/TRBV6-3	CASSYPRLRVHTQYF	TGTGCCAGCAGTTACCCGAGACTACGTGTCCATACGCAGTATTTT
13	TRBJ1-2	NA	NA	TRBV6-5	CASSDYASDGYTF	TGTGCCAGCTCGGATTACGCCAGCGATGGCTACACCTTC
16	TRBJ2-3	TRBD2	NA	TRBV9	CASSASGSGATDTQYF	TGTGCCAGCAGCGCTAGCGGGAGCGGGGCCACAGATACGCAGTATTTT
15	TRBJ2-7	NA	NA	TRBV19	CASSSPRTGSYEQYF	TGTGCCAGTAGTTCTCCCAGGACTGGCTCCTACGAGCAGTACTTC
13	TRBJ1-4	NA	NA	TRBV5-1	CASSLVFGEKLFF	TGCGCCAGCAGCTTGGTTTTCGGGGAAAAACTGTTTTTT
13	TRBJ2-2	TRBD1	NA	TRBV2	CASDRGGTGELFF	TGTGCCAGCGACAGGGGGGGGACCGGGGAGCTGTTTTTT
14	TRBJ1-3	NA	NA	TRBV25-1	CASSEEGSGNTIYF	TGTGCCAGCAGTGAAGAGGGATCAGGAAACACCATATATTTT
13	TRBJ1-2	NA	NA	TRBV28	CASSLSGNYGYTF	TGTGCCAGCAGTTTATCAGGGAACTATGGCTACACCTTC
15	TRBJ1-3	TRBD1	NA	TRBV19	CASSRQGMPGNTIYF	TGTGCCAGTAGTCGACAGGGGATGCCTGGAAACACCATATATTTT
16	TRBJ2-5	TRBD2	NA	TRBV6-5	CASSFGTSGPQETQYF	TGTGCCAGCAGTTTCGGGACTAGCGGCCCACAAGAGACCCAGTACTTC
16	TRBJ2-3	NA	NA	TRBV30	CAWNKRLGSRSDTQYF	TGTGCCTGGAACAAAAGACTAGGTTCTAGGTCAGATACGCAGTATTTT
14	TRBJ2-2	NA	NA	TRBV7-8	CASSSPVGTGELFF	TGTGCCAGCAGCTCCCCGGTCGGCACCGGGGAGCTGTTTTTT
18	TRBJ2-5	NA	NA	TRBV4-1	CASSQVASKPLTQETQYF	TGCGCCAGCAGCCAAGTCGCCAGTAAACCTCTAACGCAAGAGACCCAGTACTTC
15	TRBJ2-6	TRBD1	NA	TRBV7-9	CARAWTGPGANVLTF	TGTGCCAGAGCTTGGACAGGGCCAGGGGCCAACGTCCTGACTTTC
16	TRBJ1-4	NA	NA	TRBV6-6	CASSIPRLETNEKLFF	TGTGCCAGCAGCATCCCTCGACTGGAAACTAATGAAAAACTGTTTTTT
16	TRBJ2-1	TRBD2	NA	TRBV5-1	CASSAWTSGVGNEQFF	TGCGCCAGCAGCGCCTGGACTAGCGGGGTGGGGAATGAGCAGTTCTTC
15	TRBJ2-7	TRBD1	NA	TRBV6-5	CASNPSDRVAYEQYF	TGTGCCAGCAACCCGTCGGACAGGGTCGCCTACGAGCAGTACTTC
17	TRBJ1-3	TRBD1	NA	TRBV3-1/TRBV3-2	CASSQMSRTGGANTIYF	TGTGCCAGCAGCCAAATGTCCCGGACAGGGGGCGCGAACACCATATATTTT
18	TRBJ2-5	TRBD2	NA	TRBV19	CASSIGTSGPGWVETQYF	TGTGCCAGTAGTATTGGAACTAGCGGGCCGGGATGGGTAGAGACCCAGTACTTC
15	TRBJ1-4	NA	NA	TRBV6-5	CASSDPPRGNEKLFF	TGTGCCAGCAGCGATCCGCCCAGGGGTAATGAAAAACTGTTTTTT
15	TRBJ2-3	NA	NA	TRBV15	CATSRATGGADTQYF	TGTGCCACCAGCAGGGCAACAGGGGGGGCAGATACGCAGTATTTT
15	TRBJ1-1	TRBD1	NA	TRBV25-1	CASSANDRGPTEAFF	TGTGCCAGCAGTGCGAATGACAGGGGGCCCACTGAAGCTTTCTTT
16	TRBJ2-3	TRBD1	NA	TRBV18	CASSRSGTGGLDTQYF	TGTGCCAGCTCCCGTTCCGGGACAGGGGGCCTGGATACGCAGTATTTT
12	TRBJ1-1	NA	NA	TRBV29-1	CSALWGGAEAFF	TGCAGCGCCCTCTGGGGGGGCGCTGAAGCTTTCTTT
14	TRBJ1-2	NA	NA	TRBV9	CASSVATGMGGYTF	TGTGCCAGCAGCGTAGCTACTGGGATGGGTGGCTACACCTTC
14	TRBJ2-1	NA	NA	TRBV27	CASSISTGVNEQFF	TGTGCCAGCAGCATCTCAACGGGGGTCAATGAGCAGTTCTTC
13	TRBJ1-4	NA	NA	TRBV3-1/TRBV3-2	CASSQGRNEKLFF	TGTGCCAGCAGCCAAGGCCGAAATGAAAAACTGTTTTTT
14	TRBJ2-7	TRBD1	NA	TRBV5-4	CASSSPGQAYEQYF	TGTGCCAGCAGCTCCCCGGGACAGGCCTACGAGCAGTACTTC
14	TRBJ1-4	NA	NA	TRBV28	CASRQGGMREKLFF	TGTGCCAGCAGGCAGGGAGGGATGCGGGAAAAACTGTTTTTT
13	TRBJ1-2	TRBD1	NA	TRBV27	CASSQTGPYGYTF	TGTGCCAGCAGTCAGACAGGGCCTTATGGCTACACCTTC
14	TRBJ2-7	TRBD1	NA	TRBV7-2	CASSPGRGPYEQYF	TGTGCCAGCTCCCCGGGCAGGGGGCCGTACGAGCAGTACTTC
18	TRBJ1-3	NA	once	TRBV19	CASSTSPGGGRPGNTIYF	TGTGCCAGTAGTACCTCCCCGGGGGGCGGCCGACCTGGAAACACCATATATTTT
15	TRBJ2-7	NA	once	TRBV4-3	CASSQDRAGRYEQYF	TGCGCCAGCAGCCAAGATAGGGCGGGTCGTTACGAGCAGTACTTC
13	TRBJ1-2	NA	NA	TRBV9	CASSVEGGTSYTF	TGTGCCAGCAGCGTGGAGGGGGGTACAAGCTACACCTTC
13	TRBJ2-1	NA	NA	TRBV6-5	CASSPGLIGEQFF	TGTGCCAGCAGTCCCGGGCTTATCGGGGAGCAGTTCTTC
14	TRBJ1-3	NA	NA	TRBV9	CASSQTPSGNTIYF	TGTGCCAGCAGCCAGACGCCATCTGGAAACACCATATATTTT
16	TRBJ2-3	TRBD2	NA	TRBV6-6	CASRRGGSGRADTQYF	TGTGCCAGCAGGAGGGGGGGTAGCGGGAGGGCAGATACGCAGTATTTT
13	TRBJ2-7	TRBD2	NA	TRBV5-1	CASRPSGTSEQYF	TGCGCCAGTCGTCCTAGCGGGACAAGCGAGCAGTACTTC
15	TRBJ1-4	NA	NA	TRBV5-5	CASSLDRRTNEKLFF	TGTGCCAGCAGCTTAGACAGGCGAACAAATGAAAAACTGTTTTTT
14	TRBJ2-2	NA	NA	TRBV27	CASSFSPSTGELFF	TGTGCCAGCAGTTTCTCCCCAAGCACCGGGGAGCTGTTTTTT
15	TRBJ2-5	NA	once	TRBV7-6	CASSLTLAEGETQYF	TGTGCCAGCAGCTTAACGCTAGCTGAAGGAGAGACCCAGTACTTC
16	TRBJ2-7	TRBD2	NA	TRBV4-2	CASSQGPLAGVDEQYF	TGTGCCAGCAGCCAGGGGCCCCTAGCGGGAGTAGACGAGCAGTACTTC